These T cell receptor beta chains were read from a single sample in a study of cytomegalovirus exposure and HLA in healthy donors. Generated by immunoSEQ multiplex PCR, the TCRdb table keeps only in-frame clones and is missing some. The data hold 170,000 or so clones, with roughly 80% observed a single time. The source material was PBMCs. The receptors come from a man aged 50-59 years in good health and CMV-seronegative. CDR3s include the opening cysteine and the closing phenylalanine or tryptophan. Fields, in order: CDR3 protein, CDR3 DNA, clone size, V gene, J gene, CDR3 length, D gene. D genes are given only for firm matches. Size is omitted from some rows. Given values are once, few, many or a class for expanded clones.

CDR3: CASSPGTGINEKLFF
DNA: TGTGCCAGCAGCCCCGGGACAGGTATTAATGAAAAACTGTTTTTT
size: few
V: TRBV5-4
J: TRBJ1-4
length: 15
D: TRBD1

CDR3: CAISEASNTDTQYF
DNA: TGTGCCATCAGTGAAGCATCCAACACAGATACGCAGTATTTT
size: NA
V: TRBV10-3
J: TRBJ2-3
length: 14
D: NA

CDR3: CASSQVSTAYNEQFF
DNA: TGCGCCAGCAGCCAAGTTTCGACTGCCTACAATGAGCAGTTCTTC
size: NA
V: TRBV4-3
J: TRBJ2-1
length: 15
D: NA

CDR3: CASSPLAQGNTGELFF
DNA: TGTGCCAGCAGCCCATTAGCCCAGGGGAACACCGGGGAGCTGTTTTTT
size: NA
V: TRBV7-3
J: TRBJ2-2
length: 16
D: NA

CDR3: CASSPTTLYGGGAGTDTQYF
DNA: TGTGCCAGCTCACCTACCACCCTATATGGGGGGGGCGCGGGCACAGATACGCAGTATTTT
size: NA
V: TRBV18
J: TRBJ2-3
length: 20
D: NA

CDR3: CASSLEGDRAMFF
DNA: TGCGCCAGCAGCTTGGAGGGGGACAGGGCTATGTTTTTT
size: NA
V: TRBV5-1
J: TRBJ2-2
length: 13
D: TRBD1

CDR3: CASSTGLSTDTQYF
DNA: TGTGCCAGCAGCACAGGGCTTAGCACAGATACGCAGTATTTT
size: NA
V: TRBV7-9
J: TRBJ2-3
length: 14
D: NA

CDR3: CASSEARQGWYNEQFF
DNA: TGTGCCAGCAGTGAAGCTAGGCAGGGATGGTACAATGAGCAGTTCTTC
size: once
V: TRBV6-1
J: TRBJ2-1
length: 16
D: NA

CDR3: CASRLAGDTQYF
DNA: TGTGCCAGCAGGTTAGCGGGAGATACGCAGTATTTT
size: NA
V: TRBV6-1
J: TRBJ2-3
length: 12
D: TRBD2

CDR3: CASSPPGLQETQYF
DNA: TGTGCCAGCTCACCACCAGGACTCCAAGAGACCCAGTACTTC
size: NA
V: TRBV18
J: TRBJ2-5
length: 14
D: NA

CDR3: CASSLAGTGYEKLFF
DNA: TGTGCCAGCAGCTTAGCCGGGACAGGGTATGAAAAACTGTTTTTT
size: NA
V: TRBV7-2
J: TRBJ1-4
length: 15
D: TRBD1

CDR3: CSSTPRNGNYEQYF
DNA: TGTTCCAGCACCCCCCGGAACGGGAACTACGAGCAGTACTTC
size: NA
V: TRBV7-9
J: TRBJ2-7
length: 14
D: NA

CDR3: CASSFNGVPLGEQYF
DNA: TGTGCCAGCAGCTTCAACGGGGTGCCCCTGGGCGAGCAGTACTTC
size: NA
V: TRBV7-8
J: TRBJ2-7
length: 15
D: NA

CDR3: CASSILRDQPQHF
DNA: TGTGCCAGTAGTATTTTGAGGGATCAGCCCCAGCATTTT
size: NA
V: TRBV19
J: TRBJ1-5
length: 13
D: NA

CDR3: CASRGQANTEAFF
DNA: TGTGCCAGCAGAGGACAGGCAAACACTGAAGCTTTCTTT
size: few
V: TRBV2
J: TRBJ1-1
length: 13
D: TRBD1

CDR3: CASSPSLIGTGELFF
DNA: TGTGCTAGCAGCCCAAGCCTCATTGGCACCGGGGAGCTGTTTTTT
size: NA
V: TRBV7-7
J: TRBJ2-2
length: 15
D: NA

CDR3: CASSERENYGYTF
DNA: TGTGCCAGCAGTGAACGGGAGAACTATGGCTACACCTTC
size: NA
V: TRBV25-1
J: TRBJ1-2
length: 13
D: NA

CDR3: CASSLLLSSHSGANVLTF
DNA: TGTGCCAGTAGCCTCCTCCTTTCGTCACACTCTGGGGCCAACGTCCTGACTTTC
size: once
V: TRBV19
J: TRBJ2-6
length: 18
D: NA

CDR3: CSVAVGGAYDEQFF
DNA: TGCAGCGTTGCGGTCGGGGGGGCTTACGATGAGCAGTTCTTC
size: NA
V: TRBV29-1
J: TRBJ2-1
length: 14
D: TRBD2

CDR3: CASSFAGRGALGAEAFF
DNA: TGCGCCAGCAGCTTTGCAGGTCGCGGGGCCCTGGGCGCTGAAGCTTTCTTT
size: NA
V: TRBV5-1
J: TRBJ1-1
length: 17
D: NA

CDR3: CASSPTSPGELFF
DNA: TGCGCCAGCAGCCCGACTTCTCCCGGGGAGCTGTTTTTT
size: few
V: TRBV4-3
J: TRBJ2-2
length: 13
D: NA

CDR3: CASSGRDRDSNQPQHF
DNA: TGTGCCAGCAGTGGCCGGGACAGGGATAGCAATCAGCCCCAGCATTTT
size: NA
V: TRBV6-1
J: TRBJ1-5
length: 16
D: TRBD1

CDR3: CASGLGLAGSTDTQYF
DNA: TGTGCTAGTGGTTTGGGACTAGCGGGGAGCACAGATACGCAGTATTTT
size: NA
V: TRBV12-5
J: TRBJ2-3
length: 16
D: TRBD2

CDR3: CASSPPSQGVGGELFF
DNA: TGTGCCAGCAGCCCCCCAAGCCAGGGGGTAGGGGGGGAGCTGTTTTTT
size: NA
V: TRBV4-2
J: TRBJ2-2
length: 16
D: TRBD1

CDR3: CASSNPPGQGSTEAFF
DNA: TGTGCCAGCAGCAACCCGCCGGGACAGGGGAGCACTGAAGCTTTCTTT
size: once
V: TRBV6-6
J: TRBJ1-1
length: 16
D: TRBD1

CDR3: CASSRQQGANTEAFF
DNA: TGTGCCAGCAGTCGCCAACAGGGTGCGAACACTGAAGCTTTCTTT
size: NA
V: TRBV6-5
J: TRBJ1-1
length: 15
D: NA

CDR3: CASSFRKSSYEQYF
DNA: TGTGCCAGCAGTTTCCGTAAGAGCTCCTACGAGCAGTACTTC
size: NA
V: TRBV28
J: TRBJ2-7
length: 14
D: NA

CDR3: CASSSAGAGQPQHF
DNA: TGTGCCAGTAGCTCGGCGGGGGCAGGTCAGCCCCAGCATTTT
size: NA
V: TRBV19
J: TRBJ1-5
length: 14
D: NA

CDR3: CASSPQGTFTDTQYF
DNA: TGTGCCAGCTCACCACAAGGGACTTTCACAGATACGCAGTATTTT
size: NA
V: TRBV18
J: TRBJ2-3
length: 15
D: NA

CDR3: CASSSGQGNVGYTF
DNA: TGTGCCAGCAGCTCCGGACAGGGAAATGTGGGCTACACCTTC
size: NA
V: TRBV28
J: TRBJ1-2
length: 14
D: TRBD1

CDR3: CASSFGIEAGTYGYTF
DNA: TGTGCCAGCAGCTTTGGAATCGAGGCCGGTACCTATGGCTACACCTTC
size: few
V: TRBV7-2
J: TRBJ1-2
length: 16
D: NA

CDR3: CASSLKLAGGRYEQYF
DNA: TGTGCCAGCAGTTTAAAACTAGCGGGAGGTAGATACGAGCAGTACTTC
size: NA
V: TRBV27
J: TRBJ2-7
length: 16
D: TRBD2

CDR3: CASSLQQGYGYTF
DNA: TGTGCCAGCAGCTTGCAACAGGGTTATGGCTACACCTTC
size: NA
V: TRBV7-8
J: TRBJ1-2
length: 13
D: NA

CDR3: CASSLAGLAGVTDTQYF
DNA: TGTGCCAGCAGCTTAGCGGGACTAGCGGGGGTGACAGATACGCAGTATTTT
size: NA
V: TRBV7-6
J: TRBJ2-3
length: 17
D: TRBD2

CDR3: CASSLKTGSYNSPLHF
DNA: TGCGCCAGCAGCTTAAAGACAGGCTCCTATAATTCACCCCTCCACTTT
size: NA
V: TRBV5-1
J: TRBJ1-6
length: 16
D: NA

CDR3: CASSRPGLAYEQFF
DNA: TGTGCCAGCAGTCGTCCGGGACTAGCGTATGAGCAGTTCTTC
size: NA
V: TRBV6-6
J: TRBJ2-1
length: 14
D: TRBD2

CDR3: CASKQQGRVRETQYF
DNA: TGTGCCAGCAAACAGCAGGGGCGGGTGAGAGAGACCCAGTACTTC
size: once
V: TRBV7-2
J: TRBJ2-5
length: 15
D: NA

CDR3: CASSTSGTGVPNEQFF
DNA: TGTGCCAGCAGCACGTCCGGGACAGGGGTGCCCAATGAGCAGTTCTTC
size: NA
V: TRBV7-3
J: TRBJ2-1
length: 16
D: TRBD1

CDR3: CSATSTAMNTEAFF
DNA: TGCAGCGCCACATCGACTGCTATGAACACTGAAGCTTTCTTT
size: NA
V: TRBV29-1
J: TRBJ1-1
length: 14
D: NA

CDR3: CASSTREGNEQFF
DNA: TGTGCCAGCAGCACCAGGGAAGGGAATGAGCAGTTCTTC
size: NA
V: TRBV9
J: TRBJ2-1
length: 13
D: NA

CDR3: CAWSGGWHNTGELFF
DNA: TGTGCCTGGAGCGGCGGTTGGCATAACACCGGGGAGCTGTTTTTT
size: NA
V: TRBV30
J: TRBJ2-2
length: 15
D: NA

CDR3: CASSYHRRAPQETQYF
DNA: TGTGCCAGCAGTTACCATCGCAGGGCCCCACAAGAGACCCAGTACTTC
size: once
V: TRBV6-5
J: TRBJ2-5
length: 16
D: NA

CDR3: CAQDRVYYNEQFF
DNA: TGTGCCCAGGACAGGGTGTACTACAATGAGCAGTTCTTC
size: NA
V: TRBV19
J: TRBJ2-1
length: 13
D: TRBD1

CDR3: CASRPGLAGVYEQYF
DNA: TGTGCCAGCAGACCGGGACTAGCGGGAGTCTACGAGCAGTACTTC
size: NA
V: TRBV6-1
J: TRBJ2-7
length: 15
D: TRBD2

CDR3: CASSESQRGGQKGQFF
DNA: TGCGCCAGCAGTGAGTCTCAGCGGGGGGGCCAGAAAGGGCAGTTCTTC
size: once
V: TRBV10-2
J: TRBJ2-1
length: 16
D: TRBD2

CDR3: CASSLGFGTTQETQYF
DNA: TGTGCCAGCAGCTTAGGTTTCGGGACTACTCAAGAGACCCAGTACTTC
size: NA
V: TRBV7-2
J: TRBJ2-5
length: 16
D: TRBD2

CDR3: CASSYTGQRDEQYF
DNA: TGTGCCAGCAGTTACACAGGGCAGCGGGACGAGCAGTACTTC
size: few
V: TRBV6-6
J: TRBJ2-7
length: 14
D: NA

CDR3: CASSVAGTSGGAADTQYF
DNA: TGTGCCAGCAGCGTAGCGGGGACTAGCGGGGGGGCCGCAGATACGCAGTATTTT
size: NA
V: TRBV9
J: TRBJ2-3
length: 18
D: TRBD2

CDR3: CASSPRTISYEQYF
DNA: TGCGCCAGCAGCCCTAGGACTATTTCCTACGAGCAGTACTTC
size: NA
V: TRBV4-3
J: TRBJ2-7
length: 14
D: NA

CDR3: CAISETSGAYEQYF
DNA: TGTGCCATCAGTGAAACTAGCGGTGCCTACGAGCAGTACTTC
size: few
V: TRBV10-3
J: TRBJ2-7
length: 14
D: TRBD2

CDR3: CASSVTGTASEQYF
DNA: TGTGCCAGCAGCGTAACCGGGACAGCTTCCGAGCAGTACTTC
size: NA
V: TRBV9
J: TRBJ2-7
length: 14
D: TRBD1